Described below is a single T cell receptor (beta chain) sequence and its context. Trimming removed 2 bases from V and 4 bases from J, with 8 bases in between. Germline values: CDR1 KGHSH, CDR2 LQKENI. The CDR3 has 13 amino acids. The data stem from a study of cytomegalovirus exposure and HLA in healthy donors. PCR was performed using 60 Vbeta and 13 Jbeta primers. Libraries were prepared by immunoSEQ multiplex PCR; TCRdb keeps only in-frame clonotypes and omits some of them. The repertoire includes roughly 120,000 clones, around 72% of them detected once, and just over 8% sits in the top ten. The clonotype was recovered from a woman aged 40 to 55 in good health and CMV-seropositive. Source material: PBMCs. V is TRBV18 and J is TRBJ2-5; D perhaps matches TRBD1 (5 bases). The CDR3 sequence is CASSPGAGETQYF. The CDR3 DNA is TGTGCCAGCTCACCAGGGGCAGGAGAGACCCAGTACTTC.